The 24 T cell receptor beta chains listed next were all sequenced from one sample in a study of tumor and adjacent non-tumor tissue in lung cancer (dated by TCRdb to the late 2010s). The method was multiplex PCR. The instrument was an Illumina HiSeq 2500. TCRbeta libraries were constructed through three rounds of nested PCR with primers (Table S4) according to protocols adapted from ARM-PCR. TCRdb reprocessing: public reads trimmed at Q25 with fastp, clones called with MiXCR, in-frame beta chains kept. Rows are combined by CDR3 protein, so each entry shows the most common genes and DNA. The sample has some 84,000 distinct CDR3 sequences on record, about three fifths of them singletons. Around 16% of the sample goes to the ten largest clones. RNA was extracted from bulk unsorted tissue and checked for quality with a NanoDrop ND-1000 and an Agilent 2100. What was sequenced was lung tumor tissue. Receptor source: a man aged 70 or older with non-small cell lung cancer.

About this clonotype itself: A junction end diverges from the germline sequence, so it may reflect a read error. The CDR3 region has the DNA TGTGCCAACAGTTTAGGTGGGGGGCCCTACGAGCGGTACTTC. Protein sequence: CANSLGGGPYERYF. This chain joins TRBV12-3 or TRBV12-4 and TRBJ2-7; D tentatively reads TRBD1 or TRBD2 (6 bases each). The CDR3 runs to 14 residues.

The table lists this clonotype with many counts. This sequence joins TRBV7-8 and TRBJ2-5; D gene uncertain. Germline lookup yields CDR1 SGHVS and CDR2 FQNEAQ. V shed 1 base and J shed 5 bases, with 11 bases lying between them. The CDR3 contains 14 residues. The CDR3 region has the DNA TGTGCCAGCAGCTTAGAGGCCCTAGGGGAGACCCAGTACTTC. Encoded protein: CASSLEALGETQYF.

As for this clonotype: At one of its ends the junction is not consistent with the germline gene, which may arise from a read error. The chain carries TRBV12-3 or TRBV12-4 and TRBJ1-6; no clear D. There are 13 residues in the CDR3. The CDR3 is CASNLTRSSPLHF. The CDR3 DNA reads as TGTGCCAGCAATTTAACTCGGAGTTCACCCCTCCACTTT.

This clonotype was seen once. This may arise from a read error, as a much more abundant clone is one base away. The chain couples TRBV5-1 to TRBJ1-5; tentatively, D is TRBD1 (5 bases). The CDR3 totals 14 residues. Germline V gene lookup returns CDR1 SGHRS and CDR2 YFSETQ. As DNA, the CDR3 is TGCGCCAGCAGCCGGGACGGTAGCATTCAGCCCCAGCATTTT. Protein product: CASSRDGSIQPQHF.

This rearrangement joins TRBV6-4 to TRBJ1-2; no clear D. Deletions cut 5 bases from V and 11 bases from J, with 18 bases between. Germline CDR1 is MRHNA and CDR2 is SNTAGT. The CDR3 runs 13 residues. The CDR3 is CASSHKMDGGYTF. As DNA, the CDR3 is TGTGCCAGCAGTCACAAGATGGACGGTGGTTACACCTTC.

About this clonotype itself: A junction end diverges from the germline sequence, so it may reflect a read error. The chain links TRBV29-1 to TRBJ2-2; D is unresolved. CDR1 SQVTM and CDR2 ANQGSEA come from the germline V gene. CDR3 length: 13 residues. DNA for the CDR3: TGCAGGGTTGTCGGAGCCCCGGGCGGGGAGCTGTTTTTT. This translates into CRVVGAPGGELFF.

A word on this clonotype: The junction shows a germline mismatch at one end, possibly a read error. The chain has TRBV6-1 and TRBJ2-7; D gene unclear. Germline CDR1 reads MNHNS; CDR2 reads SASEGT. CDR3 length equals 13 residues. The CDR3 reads CTSSVESSYEQYF. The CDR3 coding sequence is TGCACCAGCAGTGTCGAGAGCTCCTACGAGCAGTACTTC.

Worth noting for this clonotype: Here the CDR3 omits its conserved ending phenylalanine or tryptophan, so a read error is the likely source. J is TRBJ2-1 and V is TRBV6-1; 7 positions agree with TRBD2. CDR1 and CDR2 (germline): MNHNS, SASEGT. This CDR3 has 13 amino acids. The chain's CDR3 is CASRWEGYIEQFL. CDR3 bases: TGCGCCAGCAGATGGGAGGGTTACATTGAGCAGTTCTTA.

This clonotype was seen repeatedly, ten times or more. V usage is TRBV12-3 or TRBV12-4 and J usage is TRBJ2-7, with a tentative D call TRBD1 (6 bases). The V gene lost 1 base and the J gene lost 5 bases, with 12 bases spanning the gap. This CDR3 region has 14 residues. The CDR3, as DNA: TGTGCCAGCAGTTTAGGATCTCAGGGGAACGAGCAGTACTTC. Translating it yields CASSLGSQGNEQYF.

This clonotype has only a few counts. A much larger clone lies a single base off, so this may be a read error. The CDR3: CASSLADAEQFF. CDR3 bases: TGTGCCAGCAGTTTAGCAGATGCTGAGCAGTTCTTC. The rearrangement joins TRBV12-3 or TRBV12-4 to TRBJ2-1, with D unresolved. The CDR3 loop spans 12 amino acids. V lost 0 bases and J lost 9, with 6 bases in between.

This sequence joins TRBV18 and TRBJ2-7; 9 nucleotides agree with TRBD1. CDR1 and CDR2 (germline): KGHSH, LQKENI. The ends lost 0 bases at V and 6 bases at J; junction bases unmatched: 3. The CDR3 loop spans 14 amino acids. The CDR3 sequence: CASSPPGTGPEQYF. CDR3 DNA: TGTGCCAGCTCACCACCGGGGACAGGGCCCGAGCAGTACTTC.

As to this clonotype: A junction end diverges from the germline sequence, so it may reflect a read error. CDR3 bases: TGTGCCGGCAGTGAGGGGGACGGAAACTACGAGCAGTACTTC. Amino acid sequence: CAGSEGDGNYEQYF. The chain employs TRBV11-2 and TRBJ2-7, with D possibly being TRBD1 (6 bases). CDR3 length equals 14 residues. Germline loops: CDR1 SGHAT, CDR2 FQNNGV.

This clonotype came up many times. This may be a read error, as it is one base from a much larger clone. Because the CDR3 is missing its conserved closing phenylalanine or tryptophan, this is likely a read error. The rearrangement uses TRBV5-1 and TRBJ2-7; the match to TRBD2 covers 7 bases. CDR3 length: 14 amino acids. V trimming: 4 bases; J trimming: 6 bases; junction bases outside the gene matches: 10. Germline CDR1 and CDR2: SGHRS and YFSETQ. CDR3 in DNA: TGCGCCAGCAGCGGTTGCTCGGGGGGTTGCGAGCAGTACCTC. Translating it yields CASSGCSGGCEQYL.

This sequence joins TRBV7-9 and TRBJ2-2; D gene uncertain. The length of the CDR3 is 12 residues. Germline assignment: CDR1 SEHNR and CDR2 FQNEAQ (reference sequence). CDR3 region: CVSGVRTGELFF. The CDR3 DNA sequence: TGTGTCAGTGGGGTCCGCACCGGGGAGCTGTTTTTT.

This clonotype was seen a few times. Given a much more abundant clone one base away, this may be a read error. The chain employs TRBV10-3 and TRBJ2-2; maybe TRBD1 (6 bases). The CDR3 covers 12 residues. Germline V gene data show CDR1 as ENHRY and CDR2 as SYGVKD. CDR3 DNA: TGTGCCATCAGTGACAGGGGTGGGGAGCTGTCTTTT. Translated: CAISDRGGELSF.

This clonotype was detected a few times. The CDR3 reads CATSDKTGVGETQYF. DNA of the CDR3: TGTGCCACCAGTGATAAGACAGGGGTGGGAGAGACCCAGTACTTC. The J gene is TRBJ2-5, the V gene TRBV24-1, with 8 positions matching TRBD1. V lost 3 bases, J lost 4 bases, and 6 bases stayed unmatched. The CDR3 totals 15 residues. Germline CDR1 reads KGHDR; CDR2 reads SFDVKD.

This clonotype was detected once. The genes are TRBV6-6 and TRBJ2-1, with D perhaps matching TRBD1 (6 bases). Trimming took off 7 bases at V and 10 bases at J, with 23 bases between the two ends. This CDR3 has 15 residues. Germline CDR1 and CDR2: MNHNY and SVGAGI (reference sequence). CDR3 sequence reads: CASILQGQRLKEQFF. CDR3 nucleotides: TGTGCCAGCATCCTTCAGGGACAACGACTAAAAGAGCAGTTCTTC.

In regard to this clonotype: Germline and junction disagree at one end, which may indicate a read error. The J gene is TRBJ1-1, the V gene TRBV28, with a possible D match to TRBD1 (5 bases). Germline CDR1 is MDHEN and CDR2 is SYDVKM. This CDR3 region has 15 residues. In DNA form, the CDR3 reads TGTGCCAGCAGTTCCGGAGGGGAAGGGAACACTGAAACTTTCTTT. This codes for CASSSGGEGNTETFF. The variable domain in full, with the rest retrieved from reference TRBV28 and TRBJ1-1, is DVKVTQSSRYLVKRTGEKVFLECVQDMDHENMFWYRQDPGLGLRLIYFSYDVKMKEKGDIPEGYSVSREKKERFSLILESASTNQTSMYLCASSSGGEGNTETFFGQGTRLTVV.

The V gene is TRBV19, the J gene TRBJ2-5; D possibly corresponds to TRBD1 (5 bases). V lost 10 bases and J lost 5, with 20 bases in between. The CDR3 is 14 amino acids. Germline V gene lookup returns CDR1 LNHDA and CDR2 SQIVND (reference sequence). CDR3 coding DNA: TGTGCCACCGCCCCAGCAGGGCGACTGGAGACCCAGTACTTC. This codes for CATAPAGRLETQYF.

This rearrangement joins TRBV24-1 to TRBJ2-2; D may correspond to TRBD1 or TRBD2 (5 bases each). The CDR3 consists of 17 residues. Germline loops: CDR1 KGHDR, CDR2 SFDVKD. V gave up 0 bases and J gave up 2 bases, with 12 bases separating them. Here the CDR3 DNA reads TGTGCCACCAGTGATTTGCTGGGACGGGGAAACACCGGGGAGCTGTTTTTT. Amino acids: CATSDLLGRGNTGELFF.

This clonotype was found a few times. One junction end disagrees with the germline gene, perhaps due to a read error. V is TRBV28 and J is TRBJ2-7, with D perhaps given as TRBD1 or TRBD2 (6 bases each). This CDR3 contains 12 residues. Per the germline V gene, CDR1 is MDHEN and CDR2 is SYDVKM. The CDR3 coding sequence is TGTGCCAGCAAGGGCGAACCCGGGGGCCATTACTTT. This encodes CASKGEPGGHYF.

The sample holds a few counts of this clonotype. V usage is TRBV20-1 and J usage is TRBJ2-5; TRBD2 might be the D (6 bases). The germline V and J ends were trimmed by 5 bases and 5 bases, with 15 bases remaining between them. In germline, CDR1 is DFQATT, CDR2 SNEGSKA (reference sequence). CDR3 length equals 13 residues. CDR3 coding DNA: TGCAGTGCTTTCCGAGGGGCGGGGGAGACCCAGTACTTC. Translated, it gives CSAFRGAGETQYF.

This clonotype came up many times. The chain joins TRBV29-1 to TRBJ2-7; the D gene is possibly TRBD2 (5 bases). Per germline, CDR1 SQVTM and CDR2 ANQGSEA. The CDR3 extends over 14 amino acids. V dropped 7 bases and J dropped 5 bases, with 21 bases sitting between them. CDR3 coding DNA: TGCAGCGCCAAAGGGTCCGCAAGCGGCCACGAGCAGTACTTC. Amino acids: CSAKGSASGHEQYF.

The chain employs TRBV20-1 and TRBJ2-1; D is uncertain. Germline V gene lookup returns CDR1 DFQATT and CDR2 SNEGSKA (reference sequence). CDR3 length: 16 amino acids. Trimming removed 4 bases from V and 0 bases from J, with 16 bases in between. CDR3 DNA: TGCAGTGCTATGACCTCCTTCGTGGGCTCCTACAATGAGCAGTTCTTC. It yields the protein CSAMTSFVGSYNEQFF.